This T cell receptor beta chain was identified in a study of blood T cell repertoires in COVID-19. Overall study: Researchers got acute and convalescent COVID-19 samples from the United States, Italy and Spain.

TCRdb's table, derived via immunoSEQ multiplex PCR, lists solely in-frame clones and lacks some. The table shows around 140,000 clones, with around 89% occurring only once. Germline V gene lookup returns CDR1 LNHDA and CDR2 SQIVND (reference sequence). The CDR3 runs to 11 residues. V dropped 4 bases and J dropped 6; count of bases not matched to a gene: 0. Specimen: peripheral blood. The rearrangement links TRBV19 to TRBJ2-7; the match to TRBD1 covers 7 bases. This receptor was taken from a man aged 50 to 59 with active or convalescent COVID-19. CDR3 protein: CASSTGGEQYF. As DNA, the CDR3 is TGTGCCAGTAGTACAGGGGGCGAGCAGTACTTC.